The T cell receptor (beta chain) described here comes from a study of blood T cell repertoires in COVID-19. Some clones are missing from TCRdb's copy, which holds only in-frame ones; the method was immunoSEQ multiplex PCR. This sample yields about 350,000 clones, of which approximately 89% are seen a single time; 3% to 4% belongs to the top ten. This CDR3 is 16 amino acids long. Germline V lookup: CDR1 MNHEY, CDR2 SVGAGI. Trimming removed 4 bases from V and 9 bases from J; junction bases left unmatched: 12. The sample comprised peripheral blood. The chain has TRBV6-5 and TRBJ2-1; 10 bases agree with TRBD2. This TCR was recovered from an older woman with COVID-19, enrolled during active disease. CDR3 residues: CASSFTSGGVQLEQFF. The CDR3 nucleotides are TGTGCCAGCAGTTTCACCAGCGGGGGGGTACAACTTGAGCAGTTCTTC.